These T cell receptor beta chains were read from a single sample in a study of blood T cell repertoires in COVID-19. The protocol was immunoSEQ multiplex PCR, while the TCRdb copy is restricted to in-frame clones and leaves out a portion. The sample records about 260,000 clones, roughly 88% being singletons. Sequenced input: peripheral blood. These receptors were taken from a human donor in a cohort sampled during active COVID-19. The CDR3 runs from the conserved cysteine through the conserved F or W. Each record gives: D gene, V gene, clone size, J gene, CDR3 DNA, CDR3 protein. A D gene is named only where the DNA matches it firmly. Clone size is given for some rows only: seen once, a few or many times, or a class if the clone is expanded.

>-|TRBV20-1|-|TRBJ1-2
TGCAGTGCTAGAGATAGCAGCTACACCTTC
CSARDSSYTF
>-|TRBV6-2/TRBV6-3|-|TRBJ2-2
TGTGCCAGCGGCCGGTCGGCCCTAGGAGGCGGGGAGCTGTTTTTT
CASGRSALGGGELFF
>-|TRBV7-2|-|TRBJ2-2
TGTGCCAGCAGCTCCCGCAGGGGTAACACCGGGGAGCTGTTTTTT
CASSSRRGNTGELFF
>TRBD1|TRBV7-2|-|TRBJ2-7
TGTGCCAGCAGCTTAGGGGGATGGACAGGTCAAGAGCAGTACTTC
CASSLGGWTGQEQYF
>TRBD1|TRBV23-1|-|TRBJ1-6
TGCGCCAGCAGATCCAGGGGGGCTCCGTTCTATAATTCACCCCTCCACTTT
CASRSRGAPFYNSPLHF
>-|TRBV15|-|TRBJ1-1
TGTGCCACCAGCACTCAGACAGTCCCCAATGTAGCTTTCTTT
CATSTQTVPNVAFF
>-|TRBV7-9|-|TRBJ2-7
TGTGCCAGCTCCCAGGGGCTTTTTGAGCAGTACTTC
CASSQGLFEQYF
>-|TRBV11-3|once|TRBJ2-7
TGTGCCAGCAGCTTGACAGTCTTCAACGAGCAGTACTTC
CASSLTVFNEQYF
>-|TRBV28|-|TRBJ1-5
TGTGCCAGCAGTACCCTAGTTGGAGGAGTTAGCAATCAGCCCCAGCATTTT
CASSTLVGGVSNQPQHF
>-|TRBV6-2/TRBV6-3|-|TRBJ1-5
TGTGCCAGCAGCAGGGACATCAATCAGCCCCAGCATTTT
CASSRDINQPQHF
>TRBD1|TRBV28|-|TRBJ1-4
TGTGCCAGTCTACAGGGGGCTCAGGAAAAACTGTTTTTT
CASLQGAQEKLFF
>TRBD2|TRBV27|-|TRBJ2-5
TGTGCCAGCAGCAAGCGGGGGGCAGAGACCCAGTACTTC
CASSKRGAETQYF
>-|TRBV7-9|-|TRBJ1-1
TGTGCCAGCAGCTTAGTAGGGGGAGAGGACACTGAAGCTTTCTTT
CASSLVGGEDTEAFF
>TRBD1|TRBV6-1|-|TRBJ1-6
TGTGCCAGCAGTGAAGCGGTTACAGGGGGCTATTCACCCCTCCACTTT
CASSEAVTGGYSPLHF
>TRBD2|TRBV7-3|-|TRBJ2-7
TGTGCCAGCAGCTGGGGTGATAGCGGGAGGGACGAGCAGTACTTC
CASSWGDSGRDEQYF
>TRBD2|TRBV5-4|few|TRBJ2-7
TGTGCCAGCAGCTTGGGAAGGACTAGCGGGTGGTCCCAGTACTTC
CASSLGRTSGWSQYF
>TRBD1|TRBV5-1|-|TRBJ1-5
TGCGCCAGCAGCCCGGGGACAGGATCGAGCAATCAGCCCCAGCATTTT
CASSPGTGSSNQPQHF
>-|TRBV3-1/TRBV3-2|-|TRBJ1-6
TGTGCCAGCAGCCTCCGCCAGGGGCGAGGGGATTCACCCCTCCACTTT
CASSLRQGRGDSPLHF
>-|TRBV14|few|TRBJ1-6
TGTGCCAGCAGCCAATTGGAGGGATTCGAGTCACCCCTCCACTTT
CASSQLEGFESPLHF
>-|TRBV4-3|-|TRBJ2-7
TGCGCCAGCAGCCAAGACCCTCGCTACGAGCAGTACTTC
CASSQDPRYEQYF
>-|TRBV3-1/TRBV3-2|-|TRBJ1-2
TGTGCCAGCAGCCAAGCAAGGTCGGGACTGCTCCTCTATGGCTACACCTTC
CASSQARSGLLLYGYTF
>TRBD1|TRBV28|many|TRBJ2-7
TGTGCCAGCAGCCAGACAGGGGGCCGGCTCTTCTCCTACGAGCAGTACTTC
CASSQTGGRLFSYEQYF
>TRBD1|TRBV7-9|-|TRBJ1-5
TGTGCCAGCAGCCCGGGACAGGGCAATCAGCCCCAGCATTTT
CASSPGQGNQPQHF
>-|TRBV24-1|-|TRBJ1-3
TGTGCCACCAGTGACTCATCCAGCTCTGGAAACACCATATATTTT
CATSDSSSSGNTIYF
>TRBD2|TRBV5-1|-|TRBJ2-1
TGCGCCAGCAGCTTGGAAGCGGGGGCCTACAATGAGCAGTTCTTC
CASSLEAGAYNEQFF
>-|TRBV27|few|TRBJ1-3
TGTGCCAGCAGTTTACACTCTGGAAACACCATATATTTT
CASSLHSGNTIYF
>-|TRBV19|-|TRBJ2-7
TGTGCCAGTAGTACCCCACTATTCGGCGACAGGTCTGCGAGCGAGCAGTACTTC
CASSTPLFGDRSASEQYF
>-|TRBV9|-|TRBJ2-2
TGTGCCAGCAGCGTAGTGCGGGGTGGGACCGGGGAGCTGTTTTTT
CASSVVRGGTGELFF
>TRBD1|TRBV5-6|few|TRBJ2-7
TGTGCCAGCAGCTTGAGAGGACAGGGAAGTACCTACGAGCAGTACTTC
CASSLRGQGSTYEQYF
>-|TRBV7-2|-|TRBJ1-2
TGTGCCAGCAGCTCGAGAACAAATGCACAGGTCTATGGCTACACCTTC
CASSSRTNAQVYGYTF
>TRBD1|TRBV19|-|TRBJ2-6
TGTGCCAGTAGCCCCGGCAGGGGGTTATCTGGGGCCAACGTCCTGACTTTC
CASSPGRGLSGANVLTF
>TRBD1|TRBV3-1/TRBV3-2|-|TRBJ2-7
TGTGCCAGCAGCCAAGAACAGGGGGCCGGCGAGCAGTACTTC
CASSQEQGAGEQYF
>-|TRBV7-2|-|TRBJ1-3
TGTGCCAGCAGCTTACACCAGGTCCCTGGAAACACCATATATTTT
CASSLHQVPGNTIYF
>TRBD1|TRBV15|-|TRBJ2-1
TGTGCCACCAGCCGGACAGGGTTATACAATGAGCAGTTCTTC
CATSRTGLYNEQFF
>-|TRBV7-2|-|TRBJ1-1
TGTGCCAGCAGCTTAGGGTCCTGGGGGGGAGAAGCTTTCTTT
CASSLGSWGGEAFF
>-|TRBV28|once|TRBJ2-7
TGTGCCAGCAGTTTATTAGCACGGGGGGAGCAGTACTTC
CASSLLARGEQYF
>-|TRBV9|-|TRBJ2-1
TGTGCCAGCAGCTTCCGGACTTCGGGAGAGCAGTTCTTC
CASSFRTSGEQFF
>-|TRBV19|-|TRBJ2-7
TGTGCCAGTAGCAACCAGCCGGACAGCTCCTACGAGCAGTACTTC
CASSNQPDSSYEQYF
>TRBD1|TRBV7-6|-|TRBJ1-3
TGTGCCAGCAGCCTCACAGGGGGGAGCTCTGGAAACACCATATATTTT
CASSLTGGSSGNTIYF
>-|TRBV3-1/TRBV3-2|once|TRBJ2-5
TGTGCCAGCGGGGACCCCCTTCAGGGGGAGACCCAGTACTTC
CASGDPLQGETQYF
>-|TRBV6-5|-|TRBJ1-5
TGTGCCAGCAGTAGTAGCCGTACACATAATCAGCCCCAGCATTTT
CASSSSRTHNQPQHF
>TRBD1|TRBV5-1|-|TRBJ2-7
TGCGCCAGCAGTCAGGGGGACTACGAGCAGTACTTC
CASSQGDYEQYF
>TRBD2|TRBV11-2|-|TRBJ2-7
TGTGCCAGCAGCTTTAGGGGACTAGCGTCACGCGAGCAGTACTTC
CASSFRGLASREQYF
>-|TRBV5-6|-|TRBJ2-7
TGTGCCAGCAGCTTGGGCAGGGCCTATACCTACGAGCAGTACTTC
CASSLGRAYTYEQYF
>-|TRBV3-1/TRBV3-2|-|TRBJ1-2
TGTGCCAGCAGGCCCTACAGGGATAAGAACTATGGCTACACCTTC
CASRPYRDKNYGYTF
>-|TRBV6-2/TRBV6-3|-|TRBJ1-5
TGTGCCAGCAGTGAGGACAGCCTCCTAAATCAGCCCCAGCATTTT
CASSEDSLLNQPQHF
>-|TRBV12-3/TRBV12-4|-|TRBJ2-1
TGTGCCAGCAGTTTCATCATTAATGAGCAGTTCTTC
CASSFIINEQFF
>TRBD1|TRBV25-1|-|TRBJ1-5
TGTGCCAGCAGTGGGAGGACAGGGTGGAATCAGCCCCAGCATTTT
CASSGRTGWNQPQHF
>-|TRBV3-1/TRBV3-2|-|TRBJ2-6
TGTGCCAGCAGCCGAAGGGGCCTTGGGGCCAACGTCCTGACTTTC
CASSRRGLGANVLTF
>-|TRBV5-1|-|TRBJ1-1
TGCGCCAGCAGGCAGGGGAGTACGAACACTGAAGCTTTCTTT
CASRQGSTNTEAFF
>TRBD2|TRBV27|-|TRBJ2-2
TGTGCCAGCAGCCACGGACTAGCGACCGGGGAGCTGTTTTTT
CASSHGLATGELFF
>-|TRBV27|-|TRBJ1-1
TGTGCCAGCAGTTTATTTCAGGGAACTGAAGCTTTCTTT
CASSLFQGTEAFF
>-|TRBV10-3|-|TRBJ2-1
TGTGCCATCATGGGGCCCACCTACAATGAGCAGTTCTTC
CAIMGPTYNEQFF
>TRBD1|TRBV7-7|-|TRBJ1-5
TGTGCCAGCAGCTTAGGGACAGGGGCTAACAATCAGCCCCAGCATTTT
CASSLGTGANNQPQHF
>-|TRBV6-2/TRBV6-3|-|TRBJ1-1
TGTGCCAGCAGTTTCTGGGGGCGGACGAACACTGAAGCTTTCTTT
CASSFWGRTNTEAFF
>-|TRBV5-6|-|TRBJ1-1
TGTGCCAGCAACAAGATCCAGAACACTGAAGCTTTCTTT
CASNKIQNTEAFF
>-|TRBV6-2/TRBV6-3|-|TRBJ2-7
TGTGCCAGCAGCCGTACCCCGACTAGTAAGAACGAGCAGTACTTC
CASSRTPTSKNEQYF
>-|TRBV5-4|once|TRBJ2-2
TGTGCCAGCAGCTTGGCCGGGGTAGCGGTGATCACCGGGGAGCTGTTTTTT
CASSLAGVAVITGELFF
>TRBD1|TRBV28|-|TRBJ1-2
TGTGCCAGCAGTCCCCCGGGACAGCTTAACTATGGCTACACCTTC
CASSPPGQLNYGYTF
>-|TRBV30|-|TRBJ2-2
TGTGCCTGGAGTGTATTAAACACCGGGGAGCTGTTTTTT
CAWSVLNTGELFF